The 22 T cell receptor beta chains below come from one sample, sequenced in a study of CD8+CD57+ T cells in acquired aplastic anemia (dated by TCRdb to the late 2010s). Instrument on record: Illumina HiSeq 2000. TCR beta VDJ combination and CDR3 sequence profiling used genomic DNA as the template. TCRdb reprocessing: public reads trimmed at Q25 with fastp, clones called with MiXCR, in-frame beta chains kept. Entries are consolidated by CDR3 protein sequence, retaining the most common genes and DNA. The sample has hundreds of thousands of distinct CDR3 sequences on record, around 68% of them singletons. Under 5% of the sample goes to the ten largest clones. Sequencing was carried out using sorted CD4+, CD8+, or CD8+CD57+ T cells (not recorded which) from PBMCs. The receptor set was obtained from a human donor in good health, serving as a control.

This clonotype was seen repeatedly, ten times or more. The chain employs TRBV19 and TRBJ2-7; D is perhaps TRBD2 (6 bases). CDR1 LNHDA and CDR2 SQIVND come from the germline V gene (reference sequence). The CDR3 covers 16 residues. Trimming shortened V by 2 bases and J by 2 bases, and 16 bases separated the two germline ends. In nucleotides, the CDR3 is TGTGCCAGTAGTATACAGTGGCAGGGAGGTACCTACGAGCAGTACTTC. Protein product: CASSIQWQGGTYEQYF.

Details on this clonotype: Sequence at one end of the junction differs from germline and may be a read error. V and J are TRBV7-6 and TRBJ2-1, with TRBD2 as a possible D gene (8 bases). Germline V gene data show CDR1 as SGHVS and CDR2 as FNYEAQ. The CDR3 sequence is 13 residues long. CDR3 loop: CASSSRGGTDTQF. CDR3 nucleotide sequence: TGTGCCAGCAGCTCTCGGGGGGGGACAGATACGCAGTTC.

The rearrangement uses TRBV11-2 and TRBJ2-7; 7 bases are shared with TRBD1. The J segment lost 6 bases and the V segment lost 2 bases, leaving 7 bases of the junction unmatched. CDR1 is SGHAT and CDR2 is FQNNGV in the germline V gene. The CDR3 is made up of 14 amino acids. The CDR3 bases are TGTGCCAGCAGCTTAATCGGGGCAGGGGGCGAGCAGTACTTC. Translation: CASSLIGAGGEQYF.

This clonotype was observed many times. The chain combines TRBV20-1 with TRBJ1-2; 9 nucleotides line up with TRBD1. V was pared by 4 bases and J by 5 bases, with 8 bases of the junction left unmatched. CDR3 length: 14 amino acids. Germline V gene data show CDR1 as DFQATT and CDR2 as SNEGSKA (reference sequence). CDR3 residues: CSATDRGKNYGYTF. The CDR3 region has the DNA TGCAGTGCTACCGACAGGGGGAAGAATTATGGCTACACCTTC.

In this sample, this clonotype turned up many times. The V call is TRBV2, the J call TRBJ2-7, with 8 bases identical to TRBD1. V was clipped by 9 bases and J by 2 bases; unmatched bases: 6. Germline CDR1 and CDR2: SNHLY and FYNNEI. The CDR3 runs 13 residues. The CDR3 spells CASQTGVPYEQYF. Here the CDR3 DNA reads TGTGCCAGTCAGACAGGGGTACCCTACGAGCAGTACTTC. Using reference TRBV2 and TRBJ2-7 for the parts outside the CDR3, the full variable domain is EPEVTQTPSHQVTQMGQEVILRCVPISNHLYFYWYRQILGQKVEFLVSFYNNEISEKSEIFDDQFSVERPDGSNFTLKIRSTKLEDSAMYFCASQTGVPYEQYFGPGTRLTVT.

The chain joins TRBV7-2 to TRBJ2-2; D unresolved. Trimming pared 2 bases from V and 15 bases from J, leaving 22 bases between. Germline V gene lookup returns CDR1 SGHTA and CDR2 FQGNSA. The CDR3 totals 15 residues. This CDR3 reads CASSLPVATNEQLFF. The CDR3 DNA reads TGTGCCAGCAGCTTACCGGTGGCTACTAACGAGCAGTTGTTTTTT.

Only a few counts were recorded for this clonotype. This chain connects TRBV7-2 to TRBJ2-5; D possibly corresponds to TRBD1 (5 bases). V was pared by 5 bases and J by 14 bases, with 27 bases between. CDR3 length: 15 amino acids. CDR1 SGHTA and CDR2 FQGNSA come from the germline V gene. The CDR3 bases are TGTGCCAGCAGCACGACAGCTACTAACTATGGCTACACCTACTTC. Protein sequence: CASSTTATNYGYTYF.

V and J are TRBV15 and TRBJ2-7; D might be TRBD2 (5 bases). The V gene lost 6 bases and the J gene lost 3 bases, with 18 bases spanning the gap. Germline V gene sequence: CDR1 LNHNV, CDR2 YYDKDF (reference sequence). The CDR3 has 15 residues. CDR3: CATRTERAPGYEQYF. In DNA, the CDR3 is TGTGCCACCAGAACAGAGAGGGCTCCCGGCTACGAGCAGTACTTC.

The chain couples TRBV3-1 to TRBJ1-2; 8 positions match TRBD1. V lost 3 bases and J lost 5; bases outside the gene matches: 8. CDR1 is LGHDT and CDR2 is YNNKEL in the germline V gene (reference sequence). CDR3 length equals 15 residues. CDR3 DNA sequence: TGTGCCAGCAGCCACTCGGACAGGGCTTTTTATGGCTACACCTTC. It translates to CASSHSDRAFYGYTF.

This chain connects TRBV6-1 to TRBJ1-1, with 8 positions matching TRBD1. J gave up 1 base and V 6 bases, and 10 bases lay outside the gene matches. Germline CDR1 reads MNHNS; CDR2 reads SASEGT. The CDR3 is 16 amino acids. CDR3 sequence (DNA): TGTGCCAGCAGCCCTTCGACAGGGGCCCCGAACACTGAAGCTTTCTTT. As protein: CASSPSTGAPNTEAFF.

The V gene is TRBV4-2, the J gene TRBJ2-7; D gene unclear. The CDR3 covers 13 residues. Trimming removed 6 bases at V and 7 bases at J, with 16 bases between. Germline loops: CDR1 LGHNA, CDR2 YNFKEQ. DNA for the CDR3: TGTGCCAGCAGGGGTACCCAAGGTGGGGAGCAGTACTTC. Encoded protein: CASRGTQGGEQYF.

The chain couples TRBV10-2 to TRBJ1-2; no reliable D call. The V gene's germline CDR1 is WSHSY and CDR2 SAAADI. The CDR3 length is 13 residues. Trimming removed 2 bases from V and 4 bases from J, with 8 bases in between. CDR3 sequence reads: CASSEAETYGYTF. CDR3 sequence (DNA): TGCGCCAGCAGTGAGGCAGAGACCTATGGCTACACCTTC.

As regards this clonotype: Relative to the germline gene, one junction end is altered; a read error may explain this. The V call is TRBV7-4, the J call TRBJ1-3; D gene uncertain. CDR3 size: 14 residues. Germline loops: CDR1 SGHVT, CDR2 SQSDAQ. The CDR3: CASSFARAGETMYF. The CDR3 coding sequence is TGTGCCAGCAGCTTCGCGAGGGCTGGAGAGACCATGTATTTT.

Notes on this clonotype: The germline gene is not matched at one end of the junction; a read error may be the cause. The chain joins TRBV19 to TRBJ1-1; 7 bases are a match to TRBD1. From germline, CDR1 is LNHDA and CDR2 SQIVND (reference sequence). The length of the CDR3 is 15 residues. CDR3 loop: CASSTHRGISTEAFF. CDR3 bases: TGTGCCAGCAGTACCCACAGGGGAATAAGCACTGAAGCTTTCTTT.

The chain recombines TRBV5-4 with TRBJ2-5; D is uncertain. Trimming removed 4 bases at V and 2 bases at J, with 15 bases between. The CDR3 is 15 amino acids. Germline V CDR1 and CDR2: SGHNT, YYREEE (reference sequence). The CDR3 DNA reads TGTGCCAGCAGCCTAGAGCAGGCAGGACAAGAGACCCAGTACTTC. Translation gives CASSLEQAGQETQYF. The whole variable domain, remainder taken from reference TRBV5-4 and TRBJ2-5, is ETGVTQSPTHLIKTRGQQVTLRCSSQSGHNTVSWYQQALGQGPQFIFQYYREEENGRGNFPPRFSGLQFPNYSSELNVNALELDDSALYLCASSLEQAGQETQYFGPGTRLLVL.

The chain couples TRBV10-3 to TRBJ2-1, with 9 bases fitting TRBD1. This CDR3 has 15 amino acids. V lost 4 bases to trimming and J lost 6 bases; unmatched junction nucleotides: 7. CDR1 is ENHRY, CDR2 SYGVKD, per germline. CDR3 DNA sequence: TGTGCCATCAGTGGGGGACAGGGCCTACTCAATGAGCAGTTCTTC. This sequence encodes CAISGGQGLLNEQFF.

This clonotype was seen a single time. The rearrangement links TRBV19 to TRBJ1-5, with 9 bases lining up with TRBD1. The CDR3 loop spans 13 amino acids. Germline V lookup: CDR1 LNHDA, CDR2 SQIVND (reference sequence). V dropped 9 bases and J dropped 5; count of bases not matched to a gene: 5. The CDR3 DNA follows: TGTGCCAGCCAGGGACAGGGATATCAGCCCCAGCATTTT. Amino acid sequence: CASQGQGYQPQHF.

The DNA for the CDR3 is TGTGCCAGCAGCCTCGGGACAGGGTGGGGTGGCTACACCTTC. This codes for CASSLGTGWGGYTF. The rearrangement links TRBV7-3 to TRBJ1-2; 9 bases map to TRBD1. The CDR3 runs to 14 residues. V shed 5 bases and J 7 bases; nucleotides not matched to a gene: 8. Germline CDR1 and CDR2: SGHTA and FQGTGA.

This clonotype was found a few times. The J gene is TRBJ2-1, the V gene TRBV24-1; possibly TRBD1 for D (8 bases). In germline, CDR1 is KGHDR, CDR2 SFDVKD. V was trimmed by 7 bases and J by 8 bases, leaving 17 bases between them. The CDR3 consists of 14 residues. This CDR3 reads CATSERQGRDEQFF. In nucleotides, the CDR3 is TGTGCCACCAGCGAACGACAGGGGAGGGATGAGCAGTTCTTC.

This clonotype was recorded at least ten times. The rearrangement links TRBV20-1 to TRBJ2-5, with 7 bases lining up with TRBD2. This CDR3 comprises 14 residues. V gave up 2 bases and J gave up 2 bases; unmatched junction bases: 5. Germline loops: CDR1 DFQATT, CDR2 SNEGSKA (reference sequence). CDR3 region: CSARNGGIQETQYF. CDR3 nucleotide sequence: TGCAGTGCTAGAAACGGGGGGATACAAGAGACCCAGTACTTC.

The chain links TRBV7-2 to TRBJ1-1; TRBD1 matches 8 bases. Trimming took 1 base from V and 7 from J; bases not matched to a gene: 8. In germline, CDR1 is SGHTA, CDR2 FQGNSA. The CDR3 is made up of 15 amino acids. CDR3 sequence: CASSLGGQGGNEAFF. The CDR3 nucleotides read TGTGCCAGCAGCTTAGGCGGACAGGGCGGGAATGAAGCTTTCTTT.

This clonotype was seen at least ten times. The chain combines TRBV4-3 with TRBJ1-4, with TRBD1 as a possible D gene (6 bases). The V end lost 7 bases, the J end lost 8 bases, and 14 bases lay between the germline ends. There are 13 residues in the CDR3. Germline V gives CDR1 LGHNA, CDR2 YSLEER. The CDR3 DNA is TGCGCCAGCAACAACCGGGGGCAGGAAAAACTGTTTTTT. It encodes CASNNRGQEKLFF.